This TCR beta chain was recorded in a study of vaccination and CD4 T cells after COVID-19. Per germline, CDR1 MNHEY and CDR2 SMNVEV (reference sequence). The CDR3 runs 15 residues. After removal of 3 bases from V and 4 bases from J, the junction contained 6 bases not matched to a gene. Documented treatment: approximately nine-day PBMC culture with coronavirus spike peptide pools or control peptides (ViraFEST assay). ViraFEST stimulated the growth of antigen-specific T cells using peptide pools and subsequently profiled their TCRs by sequencing. About this clonotype: Its antigen is still unknown.

The Oncomine TCR Beta short-read assay was what sequenced the DNA obtained from cultured CD4+ T cells. TCRdb redid the calling of the PCR reads with MiXCR, one entry per CDR3 protein. The repertoire holds about 9,600 distinct CDR3 sequences, with roughly 25% as singletons. The chain links TRBV27 to TRBJ2-7; TRBD1 matches at 10 bases. The receptor's source is a human donor who received a COVID-19 vaccine. The source material was CD4+ T cells from blood, cultured in vitro, sampled before SARS-CoV-2 vaccination. The CDR3 nucleotides read TGTGCCAGCAGTTTGTGGACAGGGGGGGTTTACGAGCAGTACTTC. Amino acid sequence: CASSLWTGGVYEQYF.